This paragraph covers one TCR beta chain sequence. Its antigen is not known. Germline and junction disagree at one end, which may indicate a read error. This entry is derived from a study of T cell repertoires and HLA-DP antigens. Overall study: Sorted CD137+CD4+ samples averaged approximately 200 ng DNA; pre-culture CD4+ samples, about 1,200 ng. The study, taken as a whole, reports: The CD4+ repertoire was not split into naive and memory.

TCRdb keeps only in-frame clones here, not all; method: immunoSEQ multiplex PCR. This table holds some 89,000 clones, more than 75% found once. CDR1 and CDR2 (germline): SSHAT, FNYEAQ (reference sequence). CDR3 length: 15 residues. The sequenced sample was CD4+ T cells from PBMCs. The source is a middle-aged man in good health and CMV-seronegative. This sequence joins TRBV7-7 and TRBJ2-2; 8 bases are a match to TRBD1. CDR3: CASSLGQGFTGELFF. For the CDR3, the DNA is TGTGCTAGCAGCTTAGGACAGGGATTCACCGGGGAGCTGTTTTTT.